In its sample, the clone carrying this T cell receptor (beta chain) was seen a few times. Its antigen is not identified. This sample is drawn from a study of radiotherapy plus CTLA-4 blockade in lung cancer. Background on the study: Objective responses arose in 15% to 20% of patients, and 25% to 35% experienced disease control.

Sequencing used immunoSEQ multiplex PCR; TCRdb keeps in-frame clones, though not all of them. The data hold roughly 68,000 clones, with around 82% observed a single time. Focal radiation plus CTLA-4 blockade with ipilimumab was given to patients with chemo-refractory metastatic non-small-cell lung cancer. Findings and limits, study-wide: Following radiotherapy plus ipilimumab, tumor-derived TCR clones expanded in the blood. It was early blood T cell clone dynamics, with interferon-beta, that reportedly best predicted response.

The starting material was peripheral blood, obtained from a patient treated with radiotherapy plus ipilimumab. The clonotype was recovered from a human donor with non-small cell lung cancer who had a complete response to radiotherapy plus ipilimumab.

CDR3 nucleotides: TGTGCCAGCAGCTTATTAACCAAGGAGCTGTTTTTT. Protein: CASSLLTKELFF. This chain uses TRBV7-2 with TRBJ2-2, with D hard to call. CDR1 SGHTA and CDR2 FQGNSA come from the germline V gene. Trimming took 2 bases from V and 10 from J, leaving 8 bases between them. CDR3 size: 12 residues.